A single sample gave rise to the 25 T cell receptor beta chains below, sequenced in a study of shared clonotypes between healthy human individuals. Here immunoSEQ multiplex PCR was the method, and the copy in TCRdb shows in-frame clones only, minus some. This sample has some 2,500,000 clones; about 90% occur once, and the top ten carry about 0.41%. What was sequenced was naive CD4+ T cells from PBMCs. The subset is: CD45RA+ positively selected. The receptors shown here come from a man between 18 and 29 years old in good health. Some clones in this sample may be carry-over from other donors' samples.

The chain is built from TRBV9 and TRBJ2-1, with 8 bases identical to TRBD2. This CDR3 spans 15 amino acids. Germline CDR1 SGDLS, CDR2 YYNGEE. V shed 4 bases and J 7 bases; nucleotides not matched to a gene: 10. CDR3: CASSLGSREGNEQFF. The CDR3 region has the DNA TGTGCCAGCAGCCTCGGGTCCCGGGAGGGTAATGAGCAGTTCTTC.

The V and J genes are TRBV5-1 and TRBJ1-3, with D maybe TRBD1 (6 bases). Trimming took 3 bases from V and 0 from J, leaving 10 bases between them. The V gene's germline CDR1 is SGHRS and CDR2 YFSETQ. This CDR3 is 15 amino acids long. The CDR3 here is CASSWGGNSGNTIYF. The CDR3, as DNA: TGCGCCAGCAGCTGGGGGGGCAACTCTGGAAACACCATATATTTT.

Worth noting for this clone: A read error may produce the germline difference seen at one junction end. The chain has TRBV7-9 and TRBJ2-7, with D possibly being TRBD2 (6 bases). The CDR3 has 14 amino acids. Germline CDR1 SEHNR, CDR2 FQNEAQ (reference sequence). In DNA form, the CDR3 reads TGTGCCAGCAGCACCTCAACTAGCTCCTCCGAGCAGTACTTC. This gives the protein CASSTSTSSSEQYF.

Concerning this clone: The same CDR3 is also encoded by other DNA sequences in this sample. The chain uses TRBV5-1 and TRBJ2-1; possibly TRBD2 for D (5 bases). The CDR3 covers 15 residues. Germline values: CDR1 SGHRS, CDR2 YFSETQ. Trimming left V 5 bases short and J 1 base short, with 13 bases between. The CDR3 protein is CASSLVTNSYNEQFF. The CDR3 DNA follows: TGCGCCAGCAGTCTAGTGACTAATTCCTACAATGAGCAGTTCTTC.

This chain links TRBV5-1 with TRBJ2-2; 13 bases align to TRBD2. Germline values: CDR1 SGHRS, CDR2 YFSETQ. Trimming removed 3 bases from V and 7 bases from J; junction bases left unmatched: 9. The CDR3 has 17 amino acids. The CDR3 DNA sequence: TGCGCCAGCAGCTCCTTACCGCGGACTAGCGGGAGCGGGGAGCTGTTTTTT. Amino acid sequence: CASSSLPRTSGSGELFF.

V and J are TRBV11-2 and TRBJ2-7; 9 bases map to TRBD1. From germline, CDR1 is SGHAT and CDR2 FQNNGV. CDR3 length equals 15 residues. The trim removed 4 bases at V and 4 bases at J, leaving 8 bases unmatched. The CDR3 nucleotides are TGTGCCAGCAGCTCTCCGGGACAGGGTGTTTACGAGCAGTACTTC. This translates into CASSSPGQGVYEQYF.

This clone has a handful of counts. The rearrangement uses TRBV7-3 and TRBJ1-2, with D unclear. V was trimmed by 1 base and J by 6 bases, leaving 12 bases between them. CDR3 length equals 14 residues. The V gene's germline CDR1 is SGHTA and CDR2 FQGTGA. The CDR3 reads CASSLSPGGDGYTF. The CDR3 DNA is TGTGCCAGCAGCTTAAGCCCGGGAGGCGATGGCTACACCTTC.

V usage is TRBV5-5 and J usage is TRBJ2-7; possibly TRBD2 for D (6 bases). The CDR3 length is 13 residues. V was trimmed by 4 bases and J by 2 bases, leaving 10 bases between them. In germline, CDR1 is SGHKS, CDR2 YYEKEE (reference sequence). The CDR3 protein is CASSLAGTYEQYF. The CDR3 DNA is TGTGCCAGCAGCCTTGCGGGGACCTACGAGCAGTACTTC.

With respect to this clone: Other DNA sequences within the sample encode an identical CDR3. The DNA for the CDR3 is TGTGCCACCAGCAGAGGTACACGGAACGAGCAGTACTTC. Protein: CATSRGTRNEQYF. V and J are TRBV15 and TRBJ2-7, with no clear D. Trimming shortened V by 1 base and J by 5 bases, and 9 bases separated the two germline ends. Germline values: CDR1 LNHNV, CDR2 YYDKDF (reference sequence). The CDR3 is 13 residues long.

The V call is TRBV28, the J call TRBJ2-7; TRBD1 aligns across 12 bases. The V segment lost 5 bases and the J segment 5 bases; nucleotides outside the gene matches: 7. Germline loops: CDR1 MDHEN, CDR2 SYDVKM. This CDR3 has 15 amino acids. The CDR3 coding sequence is TGTGCCAGCAGTAGGCCGGGACAGGGGGCGAACGAGCAGTACTTC. This gives the protein CASSRPGQGANEQYF. Full variable domain (missing parts from reference TRBV28 and TRBJ2-7): DVKVTQSSRYLVKRTGEKVFLECVQDMDHENMFWYRQDPGLGLRLIYFSYDVKMKEKGDIPEGYSVSREKKERFSLILESASTNQTSMYLCASSRPGQGANEQYFGPGTRLTVT.

This clone was seen only once. V usage is TRBV5-1 and J usage is TRBJ1-5, with D maybe TRBD1 (5 bases). The CDR3 sequence is 14 residues long. The ends were cut back, 3 bases at V and 5 bases at J, with 12 bases in the middle. Germline-derived CDR1 and CDR2 are SGHRS and YFSETQ. This chain's CDR3 is CASSSGGSDQPQHF. CDR3 nucleotides: TGCGCCAGCAGCTCCGGGGGGAGCGATCAGCCCCAGCATTTT.

CDR3 DNA: TGTGCCAGCAGACTGGGACATGCCTACGAGCAGTACTTC. Translated: CASRLGHAYEQYF. This chain uses TRBV6-5 with TRBJ2-7, with a possible D match to TRBD1 (6 bases). Germline lookup yields CDR1 MNHEY and CDR2 SVGAGI. The V end was cut by 6 bases, the J end by 2 bases, with 11 bases between. CDR3 length: 13 residues.

The rearrangement uses TRBV29-1 and TRBJ2-5, with a tentative D call TRBD2 (5 bases). Germline CDR1 and CDR2: SQVTM and ANQGSEA. The CDR3 extends over 12 amino acids. V was cut by 6 bases and J by 4 bases, with 12 bases left in between. Here the CDR3 reads CSVKSGPETQYF. The CDR3 DNA reads TGCAGCGTCAAAAGCGGCCCAGAGACCCAGTACTTC. Full variable domain (outside the CDR3, taken from reference TRBV29-1 and TRBJ2-5): SAVISQKPSRDICQRGTSLTIQCQVDSQVTMMFWYRQQPGQSLTLIATANQGSEATYESGFVIDKFPISRPNLTFSTLTVSNMSPEDSSIYLCSVKSGPETQYFGPGTRLLVL.

This rearrangement joins TRBV7-2 to TRBJ2-5; TRBD1 matches 8 bases. Trimming removed 6 bases from V and 7 bases from J; junction bases left unmatched: 16. The CDR3 covers 16 residues. CDR1 SGHTA and CDR2 FQGNSA come from the germline V gene. The DNA for the CDR3 is TGTGCCAGCAGATGGGGAGGAGCAGGGGGCGAAGGGACCCAGTACTTC. This sequence encodes CASRWGGAGGEGTQYF.

V usage is TRBV6-5 and J usage is TRBJ2-5; the D gene could be TRBD1 or TRBD2 (5 bases each). The J call could be wrong; TRBJ2-7 is a better fit for the DNA end. The CDR3 contains 14 residues. Germline V gene data show CDR1 as MNHEY and CDR2 as SVGAGI. The CDR3, as DNA: TGTGCCAGCAGTTACTCGCCAGGGACCCACGAGCAGTACTTC. Encoded protein: CASSYSPGTHEQYF.

The chain uses TRBV4-3 and TRBJ2-3, with D perhaps TRBD1 (6 bases). Germline CDR1 reads LGHNA; CDR2 reads YSLEER. V was trimmed by 1 base and J by 4 bases, leaving 15 bases between them. This CDR3 has 16 residues. The CDR3 DNA reads as TGCGCCAGCAGCCAAGGGCAGGGGACGAGGTCAGATACGCAGTATTTT. Amino acid sequence: CASSQGQGTRSDTQYF.

The DNA of the CDR3 is TGTGCCAGCATCCTCGAAGGACTAGCGGGACAAGACGAGCAGTACTTC. Residues: CASILEGLAGQDEQYF. The rearrangement joins TRBV7-9 to TRBJ2-7, with 12 bases fitting TRBD2. Per the germline V gene, CDR1 is SEHNR and CDR2 is FQNEAQ (reference sequence). The CDR3 length is 16 residues. V lost 7 bases, J lost 5 bases, and 12 bases stayed unmatched.

The chain has TRBV7-3 and TRBJ1-1; 8 bases are shared with TRBD1. The V and J ends lost 5 bases and 4 bases, in that order; junction bases with no gene match: 3. The CDR3 has 13 amino acids. Looked up from germline, CDR1 is SGHTA and CDR2 is FQGTGA. CDR3 DNA sequence: TGTGCCAGCAGCATAGACAGGGGCACTGAAGCTTTCTTT. Translated: CASSIDRGTEAFF. Variable domain in full (rest from reference TRBV7-3 and TRBJ1-1): GAGVSQTPSNKVTEKGKYVELRCDPISGHTALYWYRQSLGQGPEFLIYFQGTGAADDSGLPNDRFFAVRPEGSVSTLKIQRTERGDSAVYLCASSIDRGTEAFFGQGTRLTVV.

In this sample, this clone turned up once. V gene TRBV10-3 combines with J gene TRBJ1-1, with a tentative D call TRBD1 (6 bases). This CDR3 is 15 amino acids long. Germline V gene sequence: CDR1 ENHRY, CDR2 SYGVKD. V was shortened by 0 bases and J by 4 bases, with 12 bases between the two germline ends. The CDR3: CAISESGAGATEAFF. The CDR3 region has the DNA TGTGCCATCAGTGAGTCGGGAGCGGGGGCCACTGAAGCTTTCTTT.

This clone appeared a single time. The chain recombines TRBV6-6 with TRBJ1-1, with D perhaps matching TRBD1 (6 bases). Per the germline V gene, CDR1 is MNHNY and CDR2 is SVGAGI (reference sequence). V lost 6 bases and J 1 base, leaving 18 bases between the germline ends. The CDR3 sequence is 16 residues long. The CDR3 DNA sequence: TGTGCCAGCAGAAGCCCTGGGGGCAGGGAGAACACTGAAGCTTTCTTT. Residues: CASRSPGGRENTEAFF.

J is TRBJ1-4 and V is TRBV28; no reliable D call. The germline V gene has CDR1 MDHEN and CDR2 SYDVKM. Trimming shortened V by 6 bases and J by 0 bases, and 14 bases separated the two germline ends. The length of the CDR3 is 16 residues. The CDR3 loop reads CASRVKSWTTNEKLFF. The CDR3 DNA sequence: TGTGCCAGCAGGGTCAAAAGTTGGACAACTAATGAAAAACTGTTTTTT.

The chain has TRBV6-1 and TRBJ1-5; no clear D. Germline CDR1 is MNHNS and CDR2 is SASEGT. The V gene lost 3 bases and the J gene lost 3 bases, with 15 bases spanning the gap. This CDR3 is 16 amino acids long. This CDR3 reads CASSEAYSRINQPQHF. DNA of the CDR3: TGTGCCAGCAGTGAGGCGTATTCCCGGATCAATCAGCCCCAGCATTTT.

Only one count was recorded for this clone. The rearrangement joins TRBV2 to TRBJ2-5, with 11 nucleotides matching TRBD1. Trimming took 4 bases from V and 2 from J; bases not matched to a gene: 9. CDR1 is SNHLY and CDR2 is FYNNEI in the germline V gene. CDR3 length: 17 amino acids. The CDR3 nucleotides read TGTGCCAGCAGTGCACGGACAGGGGGCGAAAAACAAGAGACCCAGTACTTC. The encoded protein is CASSARTGGEKQETQYF.

With regard to this clone: The same CDR3 arises from other DNA sequences in this sample as well. The chain employs TRBV9 and TRBJ1-2; D unclear. The CDR3 is 14 residues long. From germline, CDR1 is SGDLS and CDR2 YYNGEE. V was cut by 0 bases and J by 2 bases, with 8 bases left in between. This chain's CDR3 is CASSVGVGNYGYTF. CDR3 coding DNA: TGTGCCAGCAGCGTAGGTGTAGGGAACTATGGCTACACCTTC.

The chain combines TRBV5-1 with TRBJ2-2; TRBD2 aligns across 8 bases. CDR1 is SGHRS and CDR2 is YFSETQ in the germline V gene. CDR3 size: 16 residues. J was trimmed by 5 bases and V by 4 bases; bases with no gene match: 10. The CDR3 DNA follows: TGCGCCAGCAGCCTTCCTTTTTCTAGCGGGACCGGGGAGCTGTTTTTT. It specifies CASSLPFSSGTGELFF.